This is a list of T cell receptor beta chains from one sample in a study of blood T cells in healthy people across ages. TCRdb reprocessed the 5' RACE reads with MiXCR, giving one entry per CDR3 protein. The sample records 800,000 to 950,000 distinct CDR3 sequences, roughly 34% being singletons. Sequenced input: blood. The source of these receptors is a young man in good health. CDR3s include the opening cysteine and the closing phenylalanine or tryptophan. D genes are given only for firm matches. The size entry is marked missing in some rows and otherwise reads once, few, many or a size class.

few,TRBJ2-3,TRBV5-4,.,TGTGCCAGCAGCTTGTGGGGGGATGAGGACATCACAGATACGCAGTATTTT,CASSLWGDEDITDTQYF
many,TRBJ2-1,TRBV15,.,TGTGCCACCAGCTTATGGACCGGGGATGAGCAGTTCTTC,CATSLWTGDEQFF
many,TRBJ2-5,TRBV6-6,.,TGTGCCAGCAGCGCGGACAGTACAGATGAGACCCAGTACTTC,CASSADSTDETQYF
.,TRBJ2-1,TRBV12-3/TRBV12-4,TRBD2,TGTGCCAGCAGTCTCCCCGCGGGGGGACTCTACAATGAGCAGTTCTTC,CASSLPAGGLYNEQFF
many,TRBJ2-2,TRBV20-1,TRBD2,TGCAGTGCTCCACTAGCGGGTGACACCGGGGAGCTGTTTTTT,CSAPLAGDTGELFF
few,TRBJ2-1,TRBV9,TRBD2,TGTGCCAGCAGCGTAGGGGGATTTAGCGGGAGAAGCTCCTACAATGAGCAGTTCTTC,CASSVGGFSGRSSYNEQFF
.,TRBJ1-4,TRBV4-3,TRBD1,TGCGCCAGCAGCCAAGAAGATGGTTGGGACAGGAATGAAAAACTGTTTTTT,CASSQEDGWDRNEKLFF
few,TRBJ1-6,TRBV15,.,TGTGCCACCAGCAGAGATTCAGGTGTGGGATCACCCCTCCACTTT,CATSRDSGVGSPLHF
many,TRBJ2-1,TRBV7-7,TRBD2,TGTGCCAGCAGATACTCCGGGACTATAACCTACAATGAGCAGTTCTTC,CASRYSGTITYNEQFF
few,TRBJ1-2,TRBV20-1,.,TGCAGTGCTAGAAGGACTAACTATGGCTACACCTTC,CSARRTNYGYTF
few,TRBJ1-5,TRBV4-3,.,TGCGCCAGCAGCCAAGATTGGAGGAATCAGCCCCAGCATTTT,CASSQDWRNQPQHF
.,TRBJ2-3,TRBV13,TRBD2,TGTGCCAGCAGCCTGGGACTAGCGGACCGCACAGATACGCAGTATTTT,CASSLGLADRTDTQYF
.,TRBJ2-3,TRBV7-3,TRBD2,TGTGCCAGCAGGGAGACTAGCGTGGGAACAGATACGCAGTATTTT,CASRETSVGTDTQYF